A selection of T cell receptor beta chains follows, all from one sample in a study of cytomegalovirus exposure and HLA in healthy donors. Sequencing was performed with immunoSEQ multiplex PCR; in TCRdb, only in-frame clones are kept and a portion is missing. There are some 130,000 clones in the sample; approximately 68% occur only once, and 1.5% to 2% lies in the top ten. The material sequenced was PBMCs. The receptors were sampled from a young man in good health and CMV-seropositive. The CDR3 runs from the conserved cysteine through the conserved F or W. A D gene is named only where the DNA matches it firmly. Some rows have no size entry. The others give once, few or many, or a class for an expanded clone.

>TRBV9|NA|TRBJ1-5|NA
TGTGCCAGCAGCGCCGCAGGGTTGCAGCCCCAGCATTTT
CASSAAGLQPQHF
>TRBV7-2|NA|TRBJ2-7|TRBD1
TGTGCCAGCAGACGGACAGGGGGCTTCTACGAGCAGTACTTC
CASRRTGGFYEQYF
>TRBV5-4|NA|TRBJ2-7|TRBD2
TGTGCCAGCAGCTTGGGCGGGAGGAGACCCTACGAGCAGTACTTC
CASSLGGRRPYEQYF
>TRBV6-5|NA|TRBJ1-1|NA
TGTGCCAGCAGTTACTCGCCACAGACAGGGAACACTGAAGCTTTCTTT
CASSYSPQTGNTEAFF
>TRBV7-8|NA|TRBJ2-7|TRBD2
TGTGCCAGCAGCTTAGTGGTGACTAGCGGCAGCTACGAGCAGTACTTC
CASSLVVTSGSYEQYF
>TRBV6-6|NA|TRBJ2-1|TRBD2
TGTGCCAGCAGTTACCCCCCCGGGACTAGCGGCCCAAGGCGGTTCTTC
CASSYPPGTSGPRRFF
>TRBV6-1|few|TRBJ2-7|NA
TGTGCCAGCACTCGATCTTCGGCCTACGAGCAGTACTTC
CASTRSSAYEQYF
>TRBV7-2|NA|TRBJ1-3|NA
TGTGCCAGCAGCTTACATTTGACAGTCGGAAACACCATATATTTT
CASSLHLTVGNTIYF
>TRBV28|NA|TRBJ1-4|TRBD1
TGTGCCAGCAGTCTCCCCGGGACAGCAGGAGAAAAACTGTTTTTT
CASSLPGTAGEKLFF
>TRBV6-5|NA|TRBJ2-5|NA
TGTGCCAGCAGTTTTCGAGACTCGCGACAAGAGACCCAGTACTTC
CASSFRDSRQETQYF
>TRBV5-1|NA|TRBJ2-7|TRBD2
TGCGCCAGCAGCTTTAGCGGGAGGGAGTACTTC
CASSFSGREYF
>TRBV2|NA|TRBJ1-1|TRBD1
TGTGCCAGCAGGAGCGCCTTGGGACAGATGAACACTGAAGCTTTCTTT
CASRSALGQMNTEAFF
>TRBV18|NA|TRBJ2-5|NA
TGTGCCAGCTCACCATGGGAGGAGACCCAGTACTTC
CASSPWEETQYF
>TRBV20-1|NA|TRBJ1-1|NA
TGCAGTGCCAACAGGGTCACTGAAGCTTTCTTT
CSANRVTEAFF
>TRBV10-2|NA|TRBJ2-3|TRBD2
TGCGCCAGCAGTGATGGAGCGGGAGAGGCAGATACGCAGTATTTT
CASSDGAGEADTQYF
>TRBV25-1|NA|TRBJ1-5|NA
TGTGCCAGCAGTGAGACGAAACAGGGAAGGGAGCCCCAGCATTTT
CASSETKQGREPQHF
>TRBV6-5|once|TRBJ1-1|NA
TGTGCCAGCAGTTATCAACAGGGATACACTGAAGCTTTCTTT
CASSYQQGYTEAFF
>TRBV5-8|NA|TRBJ2-1|NA
TGTGCCAGCAGCTTGGAGGTTGGGACTGCCGGCAATGAGCAGTTCTTC
CASSLEVGTAGNEQFF
>TRBV5-6|NA|TRBJ2-7|TRBD1
TGTGCCAGCAGCCCAGGACAGGGGTGGTACGAGCAGTACTTC
CASSPGQGWYEQYF
>TRBV10-3|NA|TRBJ1-6|NA
TGTGCCATCAGTGATCGGGGTAGATCCTATAATTCACCCCTCCACTTT
CAISDRGRSYNSPLHF
>TRBV4-3|NA|TRBJ2-7|TRBD1
TGCGCCAGCAGCCATAAAGGGGGCAACCAGTACTTC
CASSHKGGNQYF
>TRBV4-3|NA|TRBJ1-3|TRBD1
TGCGCCAGCAGCCAAGGAGTAGGACAGGGGGACACCATATATTTT
CASSQGVGQGDTIYF
>TRBV10-3|NA|TRBJ2-3|TRBD2
TGTGCCATCAGTGGGGGACTAGCCCACACAGATACGCAGTATTTT
CAISGGLAHTDTQYF
>TRBV7-3|NA|TRBJ2-1|TRBD1
TGTGCCAGCAGTCCCGGACAGGGTCTTGGGCAGTTCTTC
CASSPGQGLGQFF
>TRBV19|NA|TRBJ1-5|TRBD1
TGTGCCAGTAGACCCGGGACAGGGGTCTATCAGCCCCAGCATTTT
CASRPGTGVYQPQHF
>TRBV4-3|NA|TRBJ2-1|TRBD2
TGCGCCAGCAGCCAAGTAGCGGGAGGCCCATTCAATGAGCAGTTCTTC
CASSQVAGGPFNEQFF
>TRBV5-1|once|TRBJ2-1|TRBD2
TGCGCCAGCTGCCCACCTACTAGCGAGGTGGGCAATGAGCAGTTCTTC
CASCPPTSEVGNEQFF
>TRBV4-1|NA|TRBJ2-7|TRBD2
TGCGCCAGCAGCCAAGAGACTAGCGGGAGGTCGTACTCCTACGAGCAGTACTTC
CASSQETSGRSYSYEQYF
>TRBV7-6|few|TRBJ1-5|TRBD1
TGTGCCAGCAGCTTAAAGGGACAGGGAGATCAGCCCCAGCATTTT
CASSLKGQGDQPQHF
>TRBV5-5|NA|TRBJ1-4|NA
TGTGCCAGCAGCTTGGCCCGGTACCGGGTAGAAAAACTGTTTTTT
CASSLARYRVEKLFF
>TRBV6-4|NA|TRBJ2-2|TRBD2
TGTGCCAGCCCTAGCGGTAAGAACACCGGGGAGCTGTTTTTT
CASPSGKNTGELFF
>TRBV5-1|NA|TRBJ2-3|TRBD1
TGCGCCAGCAGCTCGCGGACAGGGGTAGATACGCAGTATTTT
CASSSRTGVDTQYF
>TRBV10-3|few|TRBJ2-5|TRBD1
TGTGCCATCAAAGGGGACAGGGAAGAGACCCAGTACTTC
CAIKGDREETQYF
>TRBV18|NA|TRBJ1-1|TRBD1
TGTGCCAGCTCACCGACAGGGTCTAGAGGCACTGAAGCTTTCTTT
CASSPTGSRGTEAFF
>TRBV15|NA|TRBJ1-5|NA
TGTGCCACCAGGCAGGGTTTTCAGCCCCAGCATTTT
CATRQGFQPQHF
>TRBV2|NA|TRBJ1-5|TRBD1
TGTGCCAGCAGTACAGGGGCAGGGCAGCCCCAGCATTTT
CASSTGAGQPQHF
>TRBV7-2|NA|TRBJ1-1|NA
TGTGCCAGCAGCTTCAAGTATCTTGGGGGAGGGATCGGCACTGAAGCTTTCTTT
CASSFKYLGGGIGTEAFF
>TRBV9|NA|TRBJ2-2|NA
TGTGCCAGCAGCGGCGGGGTGGGGGGGAACACCGGGGAGCTGTTTTTT
CASSGGVGGNTGELFF
>TRBV2|few|TRBJ2-1|NA
TGTGCCAGCAGTGAGGTAGTAGATGAGCAGTTCTTC
CASSEVVDEQFF
>TRBV7-2|NA|TRBJ1-5|NA
TGTGCCAGCAGTCAGCAGGGGATCAATCAGCCCCAGCATTTT
CASSQQGINQPQHF
>TRBV5-1|few|TRBJ2-7|TRBD2
TGCGCCAGCAGCCCGGGAGCGGGATGGGGCGAGCAGTACTTC
CASSPGAGWGEQYF
>TRBV11-2|NA|TRBJ1-1|TRBD1
TGTGCCAGCAGACTATTACCACGGGACAGGAACACTGAAGCTTTCTTT
CASRLLPRDRNTEAFF
>TRBV7-7|NA|TRBJ2-1|TRBD2
TGTGCTAGCAGCTTAATAGCGGGTATCTCCTACAATGAGCAGTTCTTC
CASSLIAGISYNEQFF
>TRBV6-5|NA|TRBJ1-3|NA
TGTGCCAGCAGGCAGACAGAGAGCTCTGGAAACACCATATATTTT
CASRQTESSGNTIYF
>TRBV5-6|few|TRBJ2-5|NA
TGTGCCAGCACCCCAGGGGGAGGAGAGACCCAGTACTTC
CASTPGGGETQYF